This is a list of T cell receptor beta chains from one sample in a study of chronic HIV infection and antiretroviral therapy. A single record per CDR3 protein comes from TCRdb applying MiXCR to the 5' RACE reads. There are 40,000 to 60,000 distinct CDR3 sequences in the sample; about 20% occur only once, and about 2.7% lies in the top ten. Sequencing was carried out using peripheral blood. These receptors were collected from an adult who had HIV and had not received antiretroviral therapy, or was an uninfected healthy control (not recorded which). Each CDR3 is given with its conserved first and last residue. D genes are given only for firm matches. A row's size may be missing; if present it is once, few, many or a size class.

clone size,J gene,V gene,D gene,CDR3 DNA,CDR3 protein
few,TRBJ1-1,TRBV5-1,NA,TGCGCCAGCAGCCCCCCCTCACAGGAAGCTTTCTTT,CASSPPSQEAFF
NA,TRBJ2-7,TRBV28,TRBD1,TGTGCCAGCAGTGTTACCGGGACAGGTGACGAGCAGTACTTC,CASSVTGTGDEQYF
few,TRBJ1-5,TRBV10-2,NA,TGCGCCAGCGGGGACACCCATCAGCCCCAGCATTTT,CASGDTHQPQHF
NA,TRBJ1-4,TRBV29-1,TRBD1,TGCAGCGTTGAAACAACAGGGGGCGAAAATGAAAAACTGTTTTTT,CSVETTGGENEKLFF
few,TRBJ2-3,TRBV5-1,NA,TGCGCCAGCAGCTTGGGATTCTCTAGCACAGATACGCAGTATTTT,CASSLGFSSTDTQYF
few,TRBJ1-1,TRBV28,NA,TGTGCCAGCAGTCTTCGAAGCCGGGTGGTAGCTTTCTTT,CASSLRSRVVAFF
NA,TRBJ2-7,TRBV5-1,NA,TGCGCCAGCAGCTTGGACGACAGGTCGTCGACCTTC,CASSLDDRSSTF
few,TRBJ2-3,TRBV7-9,NA,TGTGCCAGCAGCTTTCCCCCCGGGTTCCCCACAGATACGCAGTATTTT,CASSFPPGFPTDTQYF
few,TRBJ2-7,TRBV4-1,NA,TGCGCCAGCAGCCAAGAGGGTGGAGACTACGAGCAGTACTTC,CASSQEGGDYEQYF
few,TRBJ2-7,TRBV5-1,NA,TGCGCCACCCGTGGCGTAAGCTCCTACGAGCAGTACTTC,CATRGVSSYEQYF
NA,TRBJ2-2,TRBV28,NA,TGTGCCAGCAGTTTCCCGCTTAGCCGGGACTTTTACACCGGGGAGCTGTTTTTT,CASSFPLSRDFYTGELFF
few,TRBJ2-7,TRBV28,TRBD1,TGTGCCAGCAGTTACATCGGGACAGGGGATTCCTACGAGCAGTACTTC,CASSYIGTGDSYEQYF
NA,TRBJ2-3,TRBV20-1,TRBD2,TGCAGTGCCCGACTAGCGGGAGTCCCAGATACGCAGTATTTT,CSARLAGVPDTQYF
few,TRBJ1-6,TRBV20-1,NA,TGCAGTGCCCCCAGGGCTAGTGGATCACCCCTCCACTTT,CSAPRASGSPLHF
once,TRBJ1-5,TRBV29-1,NA,TGCAGCGTTGAAGTCCGCCAGAATTGCAATCAGCCCCAGCATTTT,CSVEVRQNCNQPQHF
NA,TRBJ2-6,TRBV4-2,NA,TGTGCCAGCAGGGCTGACTCTGGGGCCAACGTCCTGACTTTC,CASRADSGANVLTF
NA,TRBJ1-6,TRBV20-1,TRBD1,TGCAGTGCTAGAGATAGACAGGGGGGATCACCCCTCCACTTT,CSARDRQGGSPLHF
once,TRBJ2-1,TRBV4-1,TRBD1,TGCGCCAGCAGCCAAGGAGACCCCGGGACAGGGAGGAGTTACAATGAGCAGTTCTTC,CASSQGDPGTGRSYNEQFF
few,TRBJ2-7,TRBV29-1,TRBD1,TGCAGCGTTGCAGTCGGGACAGGGGTAAAAGAGCAGTACTTC,CSVAVGTGVKEQYF
few,TRBJ2-7,TRBV10-3,NA,TGTGCCATCAGTGAGGTGGGTTCAGCGCTGATTGGAGAGCAGTACTTC,CAISEVGSALIGEQYF
many,TRBJ1-1,TRBV28,NA,TGTGCCAGCAGTTTACAACAGGGCACTGAAGCTTTCTTT,CASSLQQGTEAFF
NA,TRBJ2-1,TRBV9,NA,TGTGCCAGCAGCGTAGTGGCGGGAAGGACGGGGAATGAGCAGTTCTTC,CASSVVAGRTGNEQFF
NA,TRBJ2-6,TRBV4-1,NA,TGCGCCAGCAGCCTCAACTCTGGGGCCAACGTCCCGACTTTC,CASSLNSGANVPTF
NA,TRBJ2-1,TRBV28,NA,TGTGCCAGCAGCCGTGCACTAGAATCGGATGAGCAGTTCTTC,CASSRALESDEQFF
few,TRBJ2-2,TRBV6-6,TRBD1,TGTGCCAGCAGTTACTTCCAGGGGGACGGCGGGGAGCTGTTTTTT,CASSYFQGDGGELFF
NA,TRBJ1-2,TRBV29-1,NA,TGCAGCGTTGACGCGATAAGTGGTAGAGGCTACACCTTC,CSVDAISGRGYTF
NA,TRBJ2-1,TRBV28,NA,TGTGCCAGCAGTTTGAACAATGAGCAGTTCTTC,CASSLNNEQFF
NA,TRBJ1-5,TRBV9,NA,TGTGCCAGCAGTGAGTATAGCAATCAGCCCCAGCATTTT,CASSEYSNQPQHF
NA,TRBJ1-4,TRBV28,NA,TGTGCCAGCAGTTTTCTCCTGGGGGGTAGTGAAAAACTGTTTTTT,CASSFLLGGSEKLFF
few,TRBJ2-7,TRBV3-1,NA,TGTGCCAGCAGCCAACAGACTTACGAGCAGTACTTC,CASSQQTYEQYF
few,TRBJ1-4,TRBV28,NA,TGTGCCGGAGCGGAGTCGGGGGACGGTGAAAAACTGTTTTTT,CAGAESGDGEKLFF
few,TRBJ1-6,TRBV2,NA,TGTGCCAGCAGTGAAGCGCCCGGAGGACGAATTTCACCCCTCCACTTT,CASSEAPGGRISPLHF
few,TRBJ2-1,TRBV4-1,NA,TGCGCCAGCAGCCAAGTTCATCGCTACAATGAGCAGTTCTTC,CASSQVHRYNEQFF
NA,TRBJ1-4,TRBV12-3/TRBV12-4,NA,TGTGCCAGCAGTTGGGGTTTTCGGGGGGCAGGAGAAAAACTGTTTTTT,CASSWGFRGAGEKLFF
NA,TRBJ2-7,TRBV28,NA,TGTGCCAGCAGAGGGACTTCGATCTACGAGCAGTACTTC,CASRGTSIYEQYF
few,TRBJ1-6,TRBV6-5,TRBD1,TGTGCCAGCAGTCCAGGGACAGGGAAAAATTCACCCCTCCACTTT,CASSPGTGKNSPLHF
NA,TRBJ1-1,TRBV9,NA,TGTGCCAGCAGCATTTTGGGGGCCACTGAAGCTTTCTTT,CASSILGATEAFF
NA,TRBJ1-1,TRBV29-1,NA,TGCAGCGTCGCGGGAGGGGGCACTGAAGCTTTCTTT,CSVAGGGTEAFF
few,TRBJ1-2,TRBV27,NA,TGTGCCAGCAGTCGGCAGGGCGTACCTAACTATGGCTACACCTTC,CASSRQGVPNYGYTF
NA,TRBJ2-1,TRBV30,NA,TGTGCCTGGAGTATGGCGGGATTCTACAATGAGCAGTTCTTC,CAWSMAGFYNEQFF
few,TRBJ1-1,TRBV7-6,NA,TGTGCCAGCAGCTTGGGGGGCATGAACACTGAAGCTTTCTTT,CASSLGGMNTEAFF
NA,TRBJ1-2,TRBV7-3,TRBD1,TGTGCCAGCAGCTTATACCCCCAGGCAGGGGGCAATGGCTACACCTTC,CASSLYPQAGGNGYTF
NA,TRBJ2-1,TRBV7-9,TRBD2,TGTGCCAGCAGCCCGGAAACGGGACTAGCGGGAGTGGGTGAGCAGTTCTTC,CASSPETGLAGVGEQFF
few,TRBJ2-7,TRBV27,NA,TGTGCCAGCAGTTTTCTGTACGAGCAGTACTTC,CASSFLYEQYF
NA,TRBJ1-1,TRBV18,NA,TGTGCCAGCTCACCACGGACCAACACTGAAGCTTTCTTT,CASSPRTNTEAFF
NA,TRBJ2-5,TRBV5-1,NA,TGCGCCAGCAGCTTGATTTTTATGGAGACCCAGTACTTC,CASSLIFMETQYF
NA,TRBJ2-1,TRBV24-1,NA,TGTGCCACCGCTGCGCGTAAATACAATGAGCAGTTCTTC,CATAARKYNEQFF
NA,TRBJ2-1,TRBV4-1,NA,TGCGCCAGCGCCCCCAGCGGAGGGACGAGCTCCTACAATGAGCAGTTCTTC,CASAPSGGTSSYNEQFF
few,TRBJ2-7,TRBV10-3,TRBD1,TGTGCCATCAGCACTCCCGGACAGGGATGGGAGCAGTACTTC,CAISTPGQGWEQYF
few,TRBJ2-3,TRBV29-1,NA,TGCAGCGCCGCTATTGGGAGTTGGCAGTATTTT,CSAAIGSWQYF
NA,TRBJ2-3,TRBV6-5,TRBD2,TGTGCCAGCAGTCCTGGACTAGCGGGAGGGGTAGATACGCAGTATTTT,CASSPGLAGGVDTQYF
few,TRBJ2-5,TRBV4-1,NA,TGCGCCAGCAGCCGAAGCCGGGTCCAAGAGACCCAGTACTTC,CASSRSRVQETQYF
few,TRBJ2-3,TRBV10-2,TRBD2,TGCGCCAGCAGTGAGTTTCGTACTAGCGGGAGCACAGATACGCAGTATTTT,CASSEFRTSGSTDTQYF
NA,TRBJ1-1,TRBV10-3,TRBD1,TGTGCCATCAGTGCCTCCGGACAGGGGGCGCGAAAGGTCACTGAAGCTTTCTTT,CAISASGQGARKVTEAFF
few,TRBJ2-1,TRBV6-2/TRBV6-3,NA,TGTGCCAGCACCTTGAGGAGGGGTGGGGATGAGCAGTTCTTC,CASTLRRGGDEQFF
few,TRBJ2-3,TRBV9,TRBD2,TGTGCCAGCAGCCGGACTAGCGGAATCACAGATACGCAGTATTTT,CASSRTSGITDTQYF
NA,TRBJ2-7,TRBV11-3,NA,TGTGCCAGCAGCCCTCGCGCGGGTAGGGAGCAGTACTTC,CASSPRAGREQYF
NA,TRBJ2-3,TRBV12-3/TRBV12-4,NA,TGTGCCACAAGCTTCACAGATACGCAGTATTTT,CATSFTDTQYF